Following are 2 T cell receptor beta chains from one sample sequenced in a study of blood T cell repertoires in COVID-19. The repertoire was sequenced with immunoSEQ multiplex PCR; TCRdb's copy has only in-frame clones and lacks some. The sample has 100,000 to 150,000 clones; 70% to 90% are singletons. Sequencing was performed on peripheral blood. The receptors were gathered from a man over 45 with acute or convalescent COVID-19.

The chain employs TRBV23-1 and TRBJ2-5; 12 nucleotides line up with TRBD1. TRBV23-1 is an ORF for which the function is uncertain. The CDR3 covers 16 residues. The trim removed 3 bases at V and 4 bases at J, leaving 6 bases unmatched. CDR3 region: CASSHLRDRGRETQYF. CDR3 DNA: TGCGCCAGCAGTCATCTCCGGGACAGGGGGCGAGAGACCCAGTACTTC.

J is TRBJ1-4 and V is TRBV19; D ambiguous. Germline V gene sequence: CDR1 LNHDA, CDR2 SQIVND (reference sequence). The CDR3 is made up of 15 amino acids. V was trimmed by 3 bases and J by 8 bases, leaving 16 bases between them. CDR3 protein: CASSIVGGLEEKLFF. The CDR3 region has the DNA TGTGCCAGTAGTATCGTGGGAGGGTTAGAAGAAAAACTGTTTTTT.